The rows below give T cell receptor beta chains drawn from one sample of a study of blood T cell repertoires in COVID-19. The method was immunoSEQ multiplex PCR; TCRdb's version includes in-frame clones alone and lacks a portion of them. The sample lists around 340,000 clones, over 70% seen once, with just under 3% in the top ten. The sample comprised peripheral blood. The source is a man aged 25-45 years with active or convalescent COVID-19. Each CDR3 is given with its conserved first and last residue. D genes are given only for firm matches. The listing skips clone size in some rows; elsewhere it reads once, few, many or a size class.

cdr3_length d_call j_call v_call clone_size cdr3_nt cdr3_aa
12 NA TRBJ1-2 TRBV28 NA TGTGCCAGCACGCCCCAACCGGGTCATCCCCACTTC CASTPQPGHPHF
16 TRBD2 TRBJ2-2 TRBV18 NA TGTGCCAGCTCACCTCCCAGCGGGAGGGCCGTTGGGGAGCTGTTTTTT CASSPPSGRAVGELFF
19 TRBD2 TRBJ2-1 TRBV15 NA TGTGCCACCAGCAGAGAACTAGCGGGACCGCCTATTTTTTACAATGAGCAGTTCTTC CATSRELAGPPIFYNEQFF
14 NA TRBJ2-5 TRBV7-9 NA TGTGCCAGCAGCTTACGTGGGGGCGACGAGACCCAGTACTTC CASSLRGGDETQYF
15 NA TRBJ2-5 TRBV2 NA TGTGCCAGCAGTGAGGTCCTAGCAATAGGAGAGACCCAGTACTTC CASSEVLAIGETQYF
15 NA TRBJ1-1 TRBV9 NA TGTGCCAGCAGCGTAGGGATTGAGACAAACACTGAAGCTTTCTTT CASSVGIETNTEAFF
13 TRBD1 TRBJ1-1 TRBV7-9 NA TGTGCCAGCAGCTTAGCGGGACAGGGGCCAGCTTTCTTT CASSLAGQGPAFF
17 NA TRBJ2-6 TRBV2 NA TGTGCCAGCAGTGAGCACAGGGCCACCTCTGGGGCCAACGTCCTGACTTTC CASSEHRATSGANVLTF
16 NA TRBJ2-7 TRBV4-2 NA TGTGCCAGCAGCCAAGAAACGCCCGGGAGCTCCTACGAGCAGTACTTC CASSQETPGSSYEQYF
14 TRBD1 TRBJ2-5 TRBV5-1 once TGCGCCAGCAGCACCGGGACAGGGGGAGGGACCCAGTACTTC CASSTGTGGGTQYF
16 NA TRBJ1-3 TRBV5-1 NA TGCGCCAGCAGCTTGGCCCCGGGGGGAGGCGGAAACACCATATATTTT CASSLAPGGGGNTIYF
14 NA TRBJ2-1 TRBV15 NA TGTGCCACCAGCATATATAGCGGCGGTATCGAACAGTTCTTC CATSIYSGGIEQFF
13 NA TRBJ2-5 TRBV7-3 NA TGTGCCAGCAGCTTTTGGGAGCGCGAGACCCAGTACTTC CASSFWERETQYF
13 NA TRBJ2-3 TRBV14 NA TGTGCCAGCACTCGCGGGGGCACAGATACGCAGTATTTT CASTRGGTDTQYF
16 NA TRBJ2-5 TRBV10-1 NA TGCGCCAGCAGTGAGCCCCCTATAGCCAATCAAGAGACCCAGTACTTC CASSEPPIANQETQYF
12 TRBD1 TRBJ2-7 TRBV29-1 NA TGCAGCACAATGGGACAGCTTGGCGAGCAGTACTTC CSTMGQLGEQYF
16 TRBD1 TRBJ1-2 TRBV7-6 NA TGTGCCAGCAGCCGGACAGGGTTATCAACACGGGATGGCTACACCTTC CASSRTGLSTRDGYTF
14 TRBD1 TRBJ1-1 TRBV6-5 NA TGTGCCAGCAGTTTGGGACAGGGGACCACTGAAGCTTTCTTT CASSLGQGTTEAFF
17 TRBD2 TRBJ2-2 TRBV5-1 NA TGCGCCAGCAGAAGAGGACTAGCGGGATGGGACACCGGGGAGCTGTTTTTT CASRRGLAGWDTGELFF
16 NA TRBJ2-1 TRBV5-1 NA TGCGCCAGCAGCTTGGGAAGTAGCCCGGAGGGGAATGAGCAGTTCTTC CASSLGSSPEGNEQFF
15 NA TRBJ2-1 TRBV4-2 once TGTGCCAGCAGCCAAGCATCAGGGCCGTACAATGAGCAGTTCTTC CASSQASGPYNEQFF
14 NA TRBJ1-2 TRBV3-1/TRBV3-2 few TGTGCCAGCAGCCAGAACAGGGTATCCCGAGGCTACACCTTC CASSQNRVSRGYTF
16 TRBD2 TRBJ2-2 TRBV7-2 once TGTGCCAGCAGGTCCCCTCGGACTAGCAGTGCCGGGGAGCTGTTTTTT CASRSPRTSSAGELFF
11 NA TRBJ2-1 TRBV29-1 NA TGCAGCGTTCCTTCCTACAATGAGCAGTTCTTC CSVPSYNEQFF
12 NA TRBJ1-2 TRBV29-1 NA TGCAGCGTTGAAGGGCGGAATTATGGCTACACCTTC CSVEGRNYGYTF
17 TRBD1 TRBJ1-1 TRBV6-2/TRBV6-3 NA TGTGCCAGCAGTTCACCCGGGACAGGGGGGGGTGTAACTGAAGCTTTCTTT CASSSPGTGGGVTEAFF
14 TRBD2 TRBJ2-7 TRBV5-1 once TGCGCCAGCAGCCCGGGACTACGATCTGACGAGCAGTACTTC CASSPGLRSDEQYF
14 NA TRBJ1-5 TRBV29-1 NA TGCAGCGTATCCCGGGAGGATAGCAATCAGCCCCAGCATTTT CSVSREDSNQPQHF
13 NA TRBJ1-1 TRBV5-1 NA TGCGCCAGCAGCTTGGCCGGGCAGGGCGAAGCTTTCTTT CASSLAGQGEAFF
14 NA TRBJ1-2 TRBV21-1 NA TGTGCCAGCAGCAAAGGGGACAGGGCCTATGGCTACACCTTC CASSKGDRAYGYTF
15 NA TRBJ1-5 TRBV28 NA TGTGCCAGCAGTCCCCTGACACCTAGCAATCAGCCCCAGCATTTT CASSPLTPSNQPQHF
16 NA TRBJ2-1 TRBV11-2 few TGTGCCAGCAGCCCCGCCCAGGGGTTGATAAACAATGAGCAGTTCTTC CASSPAQGLINNEQFF
15 NA TRBJ1-3 TRBV6-5 NA TGTGCCAGCAGCGAGCGACAGGCTCCAGGAAACACCATATATTTT CASSERQAPGNTIYF
13 TRBD2 TRBJ2-7 TRBV5-5 NA TGTGCCAGCAGCCACGTGGGGGGGGACGAGCAGTACTTC CASSHVGGDEQYF
16 TRBD2 TRBJ2-3 TRBV16 NA TGTGCCAGCAGCCAATTTCGCGGGAGGGCCGGAGATACGCAGTATTTT CASSQFRGRAGDTQYF